The present TCR beta chain was sequenced within a study of identical twins. The CDR3 contains 14 residues. The V segment lost 3 bases and the J segment 4 bases; nucleotides outside the gene matches: 8. Germline V gene sequence: CDR1 DFQATT, CDR2 SNEGSKA (reference sequence). TCRdb passed the 5' RACE reads through MiXCR, listing each CDR3 protein once. Here the sample spans a few hundred thousand distinct CDR3 sequences, about 6.7% being singletons. This clonotype was picked up a small number of times. These sequences were also reported in another study, on T cells expressing NK-cell markers.

The specimen was CD8+ T cells sorted from blood. The chain employs TRBV20-1 and TRBJ2-7; 8 bases agree with TRBD2. The clonotype comes from a woman under 30 in good health. The CDR3 nucleotides are TGCAGTGCTAGTTCCGGACTAGCATTTTACGAGCAGTACTTC. Translated, it gives CSASSGLAFYEQYF.